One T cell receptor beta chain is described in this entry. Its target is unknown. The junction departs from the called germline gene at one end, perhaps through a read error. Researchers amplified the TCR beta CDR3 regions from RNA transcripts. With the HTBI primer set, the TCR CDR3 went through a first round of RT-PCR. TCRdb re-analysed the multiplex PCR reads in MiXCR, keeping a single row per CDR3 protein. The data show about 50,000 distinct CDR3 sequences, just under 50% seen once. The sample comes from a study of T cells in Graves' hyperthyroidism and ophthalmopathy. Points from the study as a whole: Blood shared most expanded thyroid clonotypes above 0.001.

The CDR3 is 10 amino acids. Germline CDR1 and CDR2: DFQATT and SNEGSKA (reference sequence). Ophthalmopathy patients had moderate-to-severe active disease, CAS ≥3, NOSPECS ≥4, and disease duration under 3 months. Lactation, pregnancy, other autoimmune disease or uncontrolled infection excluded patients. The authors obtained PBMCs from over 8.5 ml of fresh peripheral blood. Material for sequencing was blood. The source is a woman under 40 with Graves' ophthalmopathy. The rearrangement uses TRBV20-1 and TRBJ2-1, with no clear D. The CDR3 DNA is TGCAGTCCCACTGTCAATGACCAGTTCTTC. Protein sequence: CSPTVNDQFF.